This TCR beta chain was identified in a study of cytomegalovirus exposure and HLA in healthy donors. Study-level points and caveats: Through in vitro validation, a few CMV-associated chains were shown to be specific for CMV antigens. Several of the most significant clusters appeared, in a later analysis, to be linked to common viral pathogens. Rare TCR sequences predominated, though certain public TCRs were found in many donors. For most TCR beta V segments, an earlier analysis put the productive rate at about 90% or about 30% of the time.

Trimming took 3 bases from V and 11 from J, leaving 9 bases between them. The CDR3 has 11 amino acids. The germline V gene has CDR1 MGHRA and CDR2 YSYEKL. On this clone: The antigen is unknown.

PCR was performed using 60 Vbeta and 13 Jbeta primers. Only in-frame clones appear in the TCRdb table, and some are missing; sequencing was by immunoSEQ multiplex PCR. The sample shows about 110,000 clones, approximately 81% of them seen only once. The origin of this receptor is a man aged 25-45 years in good health and CMV-seronegative. The genes are TRBV4-1 and TRBJ2-3, with D perhaps matching TRBD1 (5 bases). The sample comprised PBMCs. The CDR3 is CASSHRGGQYF. CDR3 coding DNA: TGCGCCAGCAGCCATAGGGGTGGGCAGTATTTT.